This TCR beta chain was captured in a study of blood T cell repertoires in COVID-19. Study details: Spain, Italy and the United States supplied samples that represented acute and convalescent COVID-19.

Per the study methods: By means of reference gene primer amplification, nucleated cell counts were estimated. Clones were read by immunoSEQ multiplex PCR, and TCRdb kept only the in-frame ones, dropping some. The V and J calls and clone size were taken over from that table, and D and trimming were inferred from the DNA. This sample carries roughly 78,000 clones, around nine tenths of them seen once, and the ten largest clones take roughly 1.9%. Sequencing used peripheral blood. The receptor was isolated from a woman aged 55 to 70 with acute or convalescent COVID-19.

This CDR3 reads CASSEGAGYNEQFF. Here the CDR3 DNA reads TGTGCCAGCAGTGAAGGGGCTGGCTACAATGAGCAGTTCTTC. This chain links TRBV6-4 with TRBJ2-1; tentatively, D is TRBD1 (5 bases). This CDR3 comprises 14 residues. CDR1 MRHNA and CDR2 SNTAGT come from the germline V gene. V was cut by 3 bases and J by 3 bases, with 9 bases left in between.